These T cell receptor beta chains were read from a single sample in a study of T-cell reconstitution after alpha-beta-depleted transplantation in children. TCRdb independently ran MiXCR on the PCR reads; one entry per CDR3 protein. The sample consists of 85,000 to 120,000 distinct CDR3 sequences, about 5.6% of them appearing once. This specimen was PBMCs, mostly from graft donor cells, taken 60 days after TCRalphabeta/CD19-depleted stem cell transplant. The source is a female patient aged 2 to 10 who had a stem cell transplant for Fanconi anemia, so the T cells may come from the graft donor. CDR3s include the opening cysteine and the closing phenylalanine or tryptophan. D genes are given only for firm matches. Size is omitted from some rows. Given values are once, few, many or a class for expanded clones.

J: TRBJ2-1
size: many
D: NA
V: TRBV29-1
DNA: TGCAGCGCCATGAAGGGCTGGGGCGTTAATGAGCAGTTCTTC
CDR3: CSAMKGWGVNEQFF

J: TRBJ1-1
size: many
D: NA
V: TRBV28
DNA: TGTGCCAGCAGTTTCGGCAGAAACTCGGCTGAAGCTTTCTTT
CDR3: CASSFGRNSAEAFF

J: TRBJ1-2
size: many
D: NA
V: TRBV12-3/TRBV12-4
DNA: TGTGCCAGCAGCGACGGGAACTATGGCTACACCTTC
CDR3: CASSDGNYGYTF

J: TRBJ2-1
size: many
D: NA
V: TRBV30
DNA: TGTGCCTGGAGTAACGGCTACAATGAGCAGTTCTTC
CDR3: CAWSNGYNEQFF

J: TRBJ2-5
size: many
D: NA
V: TRBV4-2
DNA: TGTGCCAGCAGCCAAGATGGGGGAGAAGGACAAGAGACCCAGTACTTC
CDR3: CASSQDGGEGQETQYF

J: TRBJ1-1
size: few
D: NA
V: TRBV5-1
DNA: TGCGCCAGCAGCTTGCGGTCGTCGAACACTGAAGCTTTCTTT
CDR3: CASSLRSSNTEAFF

J: TRBJ2-1
size: many
D: TRBD1
V: TRBV7-3
DNA: TGTGCCAGCAGCCCCGGGACAGAAGGTGAGCAGTTCTTC
CDR3: CASSPGTEGEQFF

J: TRBJ1-2
size: few
D: TRBD1
V: TRBV27
DNA: TGTGCCAGCAGTTTGTATTGGGGGGGAAGGGGGCGAGGCTACACCTTC
CDR3: CASSLYWGGRGRGYTF

J: TRBJ2-2
size: NA
D: TRBD2
V: TRBV5-1
DNA: TGCGCCAGCAGCTTCGGTCTCCTAGCGGCGACCCCCGGGGAGCTGTTTTTT
CDR3: CASSFGLLAATPGELFF

J: TRBJ2-1
size: many
D: TRBD1
V: TRBV20-1
DNA: TGCAGTGCTATCCTAACAGGGGGTCAATCGAATGAGCAGTTCTTC
CDR3: CSAILTGGQSNEQFF

J: TRBJ2-2
size: few
D: TRBD1
V: TRBV7-8
DNA: TGTGCCAGCAGTCGGGACAGGGGGCCAATTACCGGGGAGCTGTTTTTT
CDR3: CASSRDRGPITGELFF

J: TRBJ2-6
size: many
D: NA
V: TRBV18
DNA: TGTGCCAGCTCACCCCGACAGATCTCTGGGGCCAACGTCCTGACTTTC
CDR3: CASSPRQISGANVLTF

J: TRBJ2-5
size: many
D: NA
V: TRBV29-1
DNA: TGCAGCGTTGGAATTTTTGACAGCTGGTACCAAGAGACCCAGTACTTC
CDR3: CSVGIFDSWYQETQYF

J: TRBJ1-5
size: few
D: NA
V: TRBV28
DNA: TGTGCCAGCAGTGAGGCTCTCCGGGGGGATCAGCCCCAGCATTTT
CDR3: CASSEALRGDQPQHF

J: TRBJ2-3
size: many
D: TRBD2
V: TRBV20-1
DNA: TGCAGTGCTAGCCTAGCGGGGGGGCCCGGCACAGATACGCAGTATTTT
CDR3: CSASLAGGPGTDTQYF

J: TRBJ2-1
size: few
D: NA
V: TRBV10-3
DNA: TGTGCCATCGGCAGGGTTGGCAATGAGCAGTTCTTC
CDR3: CAIGRVGNEQFF

J: TRBJ2-2
size: many
D: NA
V: TRBV3-1
DNA: TGTGCCAGCAGCCCCCGACTAAATGGTGACACCGGGGAGCTGTTTTTT
CDR3: CASSPRLNGDTGELFF

J: TRBJ2-1
size: many
D: NA
V: TRBV28
DNA: TGTGCCACCTGTGGGGGACGAGGGACCTACAATGAGCAGTTCTTC
CDR3: CATCGGRGTYNEQFF

J: TRBJ2-3
size: NA
D: NA
V: TRBV7-3
DNA: TGTGCCAGCAGCTTATTCAGCGCAGATACGCAGTATTTT
CDR3: CASSLFSADTQYF

J: TRBJ1-2
size: few
D: NA
V: TRBV12-3/TRBV12-4
DNA: TGTGCCAGCAGGAACCTAAATTTAAACTATGGCTACACCTTC
CDR3: CASRNLNLNYGYTF

J: TRBJ2-3
size: many
D: TRBD2
V: TRBV11-2
DNA: TGTGCCAGCAGCCGAGGGACTAGCTACACAGATACGCAGTATTTT
CDR3: CASSRGTSYTDTQYF

J: TRBJ2-7
size: many
D: NA
V: TRBV28
DNA: TGTGCCAGCAGTTTTTCCGGTGGTGGCGGGTACGAGCAGTACTTC
CDR3: CASSFSGGGGYEQYF

J: TRBJ1-1
size: many
D: NA
V: TRBV12-3/TRBV12-4
DNA: TGTGCCAGCAGTGTATACACGAACACTGAAGCTTTCTTT
CDR3: CASSVYTNTEAFF

J: TRBJ2-3
size: NA
D: NA
V: TRBV20-1
DNA: TGCAGTGCCAGCCCTTTCGCGGGTGCTAGCACAGATACGCAGTATTTT
CDR3: CSASPFAGASTDTQYF

J: TRBJ2-1
size: many
D: TRBD2
V: TRBV3-1
DNA: TGTGCCAGCAGCCAAGACCCGGGAGGGCTAGCTGAGCAGTTCTTC
CDR3: CASSQDPGGLAEQFF

J: TRBJ2-5
size: NA
D: TRBD1
V: TRBV7-3
DNA: TGTGCCAGCAGCGAGCGTCGGGACAGTCATCTAGAGACCCAGTACTTC
CDR3: CASSERRDSHLETQYF

J: TRBJ2-3
size: few
D: TRBD2
V: TRBV11-2
DNA: TGTGCCAGCAGCTTAACTAATAGCGGGAGCAGGACAGATACGCAGTATTTT
CDR3: CASSLTNSGSRTDTQYF

J: TRBJ2-7
size: many
D: NA
V: TRBV7-9
DNA: TGTGCCAGCAGCTTAGACTGGGGTACAAAAACCTACGAGCAGTACTTC
CDR3: CASSLDWGTKTYEQYF

J: TRBJ2-2
size: NA
D: TRBD2
V: TRBV28
DNA: TGTGCCAGCAGTTTATTCGGGACTAGCGGGTCCGGGGAGCTGTTTTTT
CDR3: CASSLFGTSGSGELFF

J: TRBJ2-7
size: many
D: TRBD1
V: TRBV29-1
DNA: TGCAGCGTTGCGGGACAGGATTCGAGCTACGAGCAGTACTTC
CDR3: CSVAGQDSSYEQYF

J: TRBJ2-3
size: many
D: NA
V: TRBV7-2
DNA: TGTGCCAGCAGAAAAGGCTCTAAAACAGATACGCAGTATTTT
CDR3: CASRKGSKTDTQYF

J: TRBJ1-2
size: many
D: NA
V: TRBV5-1
DNA: TGCGCCAGCAGCTTAAGCCCGGGGCCCGTTGGCTACACCTTC
CDR3: CASSLSPGPVGYTF

J: TRBJ1-2
size: many
D: TRBD1
V: TRBV18
DNA: TGTGCCAGCTCACCCGGACAGGACTATGGCTACACCTTC
CDR3: CASSPGQDYGYTF

J: TRBJ1-4
size: few
D: NA
V: TRBV5-1
DNA: TGCGCCAGCAGCTTGGCGGCAGGGCGTAATGAAAAACTGTTTTTT
CDR3: CASSLAAGRNEKLFF

J: TRBJ2-7
size: NA
D: NA
V: TRBV6-5
DNA: TGTGCCAGCAGTTACTCGATTCAGGCAGGGGGAGGCTACGAGCAGTACTTC
CDR3: CASSYSIQAGGGYEQYF

J: TRBJ1-1
size: many
D: NA
V: TRBV12-3/TRBV12-4
DNA: TGTGCCAGCAGTCTACATCACACTGAAGCTTTCTTT
CDR3: CASSLHHTEAFF

J: TRBJ2-7
size: few
D: TRBD2
V: TRBV4-2
DNA: TGTGCCAGCAGCCAAGATATAGCGGGGACCTACGAGCAGTACTTC
CDR3: CASSQDIAGTYEQYF

J: TRBJ2-2
size: NA
D: NA
V: TRBV5-1
DNA: TGCGCCAGCAGCTTGGACCACACCGGGGAGCTGTTTTTT
CDR3: CASSLDHTGELFF

J: TRBJ1-2
size: many
D: NA
V: TRBV14
DNA: TGTGCCAGCAGCCCGCTCGGACCCAACTATGGCTACACCTTC
CDR3: CASSPLGPNYGYTF

J: TRBJ1-2
size: many
D: NA
V: TRBV6-2/TRBV6-3
DNA: TGTGCCAGCAGTTACTCGGACAACTATGGCTACACCTTC
CDR3: CASSYSDNYGYTF

J: TRBJ1-1
size: many
D: TRBD1
V: TRBV5-1
DNA: TGCGCCAGCAGCTTCGGGACAGGGTTCCGGAACACTGAAGCTTTCTTT
CDR3: CASSFGTGFRNTEAFF

J: TRBJ2-3
size: many
D: NA
V: TRBV5-1
DNA: TGCGCCAGCAGCTTGGCATACAGGCCCACAGATACGCAGTATTTT
CDR3: CASSLAYRPTDTQYF

J: TRBJ2-1
size: many
D: NA
V: TRBV20-1
DNA: TGCAGTGGAACAAGGCTTATTAACGGTGAGCAGTTCTTC
CDR3: CSGTRLINGEQFF

J: TRBJ2-5
size: many
D: NA
V: TRBV20-1
DNA: TGCAGTGCTACTAGGACGAAAGAGACCCAGTACTTC
CDR3: CSATRTKETQYF

J: TRBJ2-7
size: many
D: NA
V: TRBV21-1
DNA: NA
CDR3: CASSKVGQGSSYEQYF

J: TRBJ2-3
size: many
D: NA
V: TRBV7-2
DNA: TGTGCCAGCAGCTCCCGTGGTGGAGATACGCAGTATTTT
CDR3: CASSSRGGDTQYF

J: TRBJ2-1
size: many
D: NA
V: TRBV5-1
DNA: TGCGCCAGCAGCCCCCCGCATGGATCGAGTGAGCAGTTCTTC
CDR3: CASSPPHGSSEQFF

J: TRBJ1-2
size: few
D: TRBD1
V: TRBV12-3/TRBV12-4
DNA: TGTGCCAGCAGTTTAGGGACAGGAAACTATGGCTACACCTTC
CDR3: CASSLGTGNYGYTF

J: TRBJ2-7
size: many
D: TRBD1
V: TRBV6-5
DNA: TGTGCCAGCAGTTACGCAACCGGGACAGGGTCCTACGAGCAGTACTTC
CDR3: CASSYATGTGSYEQYF

J: TRBJ2-5
size: many
D: NA
V: TRBV20-1
DNA: TGCAGTGCTAGTTACGAGACCCAGTACTTC
CDR3: CSASYETQYF

J: TRBJ2-5
size: NA
D: NA
V: TRBV4-1
DNA: TGCGCCAGCAGCCACCCAGCAGAGACCCAGTACTTC
CDR3: CASSHPAETQYF

J: TRBJ2-3
size: NA
D: NA
V: TRBV12-3/TRBV12-4
DNA: TGTGCCAGCAGTTTGAGGGTCTCCACAGATACGCAGTATTTT
CDR3: CASSLRVSTDTQYF

J: TRBJ2-7
size: few
D: TRBD1
V: TRBV18
DNA: TGTGCCAGCTCGTCGTTCGGGACAGGGGGGCTCGAGCAGTACTTC
CDR3: CASSSFGTGGLEQYF

J: TRBJ1-1
size: many
D: TRBD1
V: TRBV12-3/TRBV12-4
DNA: TGTGCCAGCAGTCCCTATACAGGGGGCGGCACTGAAGCTTTCTTT
CDR3: CASSPYTGGGTEAFF